The present TCR beta chain was sequenced within a study of beta chain features in type 1 diabetes. This clone has just a few counts. Every bit of the isolated RNA underwent reverse transcription, so sequencing read expressed TCRB transcripts. Using immunoSEQ multiplex PCR, the repertoire was profiled, and TCRdb retains in-frame clones only, with some absent. The table lists almost 350,000 clones, roughly 8% of them singletons. Source material: central memory CD4+ T cells from blood. The receptor was isolated from a young woman in good health.

For the CDR3, the DNA is TGTGCCAGCAGCCCCGCTAGCGGACAAGAGACCCAGTACTTC. It yields the protein CASSPASGQETQYF. The rearrangement joins TRBV7-2 to TRBJ2-5, with 7 bases fitting TRBD2. This CDR3 contains 14 residues. Germline lookup yields CDR1 SGHTA and CDR2 FQGNSA. The trim removed 5 bases at V and 2 bases at J, leaving 5 bases unmatched.